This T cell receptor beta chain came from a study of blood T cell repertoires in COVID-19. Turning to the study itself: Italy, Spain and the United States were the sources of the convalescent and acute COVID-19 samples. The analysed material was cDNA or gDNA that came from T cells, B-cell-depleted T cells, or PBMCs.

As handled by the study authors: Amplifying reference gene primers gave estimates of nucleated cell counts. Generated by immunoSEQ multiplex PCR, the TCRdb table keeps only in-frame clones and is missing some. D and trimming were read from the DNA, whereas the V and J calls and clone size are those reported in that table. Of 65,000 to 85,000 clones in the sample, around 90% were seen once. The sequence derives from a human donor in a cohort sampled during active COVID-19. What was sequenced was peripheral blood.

Written as DNA, the CDR3 is TGTGCCAGCCCCGAGTGCGGGGCGATATTAGGCTCCTACGAGCAGTACTTC. It yields the protein CASPECGAILGSYEQYF. The chain combines TRBV5-4 with TRBJ2-7; D is perhaps TRBD2 (6 bases). In germline, CDR1 is SGHNT, CDR2 YYREEE (reference sequence). The CDR3 sequence is 17 residues long. Trimming removed 7 bases from V and 0 bases from J, with 23 bases in between.